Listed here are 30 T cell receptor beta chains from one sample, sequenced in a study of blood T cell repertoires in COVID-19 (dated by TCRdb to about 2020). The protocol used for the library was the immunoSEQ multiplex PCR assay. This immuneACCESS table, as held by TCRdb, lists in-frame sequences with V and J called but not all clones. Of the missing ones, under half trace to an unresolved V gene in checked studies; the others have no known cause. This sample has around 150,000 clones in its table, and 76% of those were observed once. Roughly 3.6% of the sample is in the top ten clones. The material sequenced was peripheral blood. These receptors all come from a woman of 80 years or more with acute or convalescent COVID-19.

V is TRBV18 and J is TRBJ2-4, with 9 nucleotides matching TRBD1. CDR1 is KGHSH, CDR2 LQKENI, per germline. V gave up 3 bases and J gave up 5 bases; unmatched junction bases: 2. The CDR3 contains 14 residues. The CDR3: CASSPRQGENIQYF. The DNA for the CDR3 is TGTGCCAGCTCACCGAGACAGGGGGAAAACATTCAGTACTTC.

Written as DNA, the CDR3 is TGTGCCAGCAGCTTGGATAGGGGGTATGGAGAAGAAAAACTGTTTTTT. Translation gives CASSLDRGYGEEKLFF. The chain combines TRBV5-8 with TRBJ1-4, with TRBD1 as a possible D gene (6 bases). The CDR3 extends over 16 amino acids. With 0 bases removed from V and 8 bases from J, the gap between germline ends came to 17 bases. Germline values: CDR1 SGHTS, CDR2 YDEGEE.

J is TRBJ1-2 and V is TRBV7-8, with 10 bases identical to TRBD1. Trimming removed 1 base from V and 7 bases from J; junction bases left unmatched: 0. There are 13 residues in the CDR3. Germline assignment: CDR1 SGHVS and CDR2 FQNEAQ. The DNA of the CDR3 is TGTGCCAGCAGCTTAGGGACAGGGGGTGGCTACACCTTC. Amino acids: CASSLGTGGGYTF.

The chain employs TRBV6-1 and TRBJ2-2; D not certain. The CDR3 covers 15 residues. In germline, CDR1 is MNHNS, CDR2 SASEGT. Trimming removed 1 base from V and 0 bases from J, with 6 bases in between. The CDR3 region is CASSEGRANTGELFF. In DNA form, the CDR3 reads TGTGCCAGCAGTGAAGGACGGGCGAACACCGGGGAGCTGTTTTTT.

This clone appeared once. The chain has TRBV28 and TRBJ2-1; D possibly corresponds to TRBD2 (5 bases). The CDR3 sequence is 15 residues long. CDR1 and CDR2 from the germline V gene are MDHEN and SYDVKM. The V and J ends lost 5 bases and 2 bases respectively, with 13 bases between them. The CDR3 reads CASSGSAEAYNEQFF. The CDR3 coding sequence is TGTGCCAGCAGTGGTAGCGCAGAAGCCTACAATGAGCAGTTCTTC.

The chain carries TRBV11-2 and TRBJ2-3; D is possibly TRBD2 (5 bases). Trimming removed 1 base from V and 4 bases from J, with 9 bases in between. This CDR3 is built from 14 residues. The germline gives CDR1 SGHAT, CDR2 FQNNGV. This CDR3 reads CASSLGLSADTQYF. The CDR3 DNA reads TGTGCCAGCAGCTTAGGACTTAGCGCAGATACGCAGTATTTT.

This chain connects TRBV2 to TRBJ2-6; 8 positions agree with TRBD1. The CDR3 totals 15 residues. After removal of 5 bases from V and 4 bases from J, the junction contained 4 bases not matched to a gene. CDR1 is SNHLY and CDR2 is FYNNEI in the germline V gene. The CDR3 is CASSSGGAGANVLTF. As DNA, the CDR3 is TGTGCCAGCAGTTCAGGGGGCGCAGGGGCCAACGTCCTGACTTTC.

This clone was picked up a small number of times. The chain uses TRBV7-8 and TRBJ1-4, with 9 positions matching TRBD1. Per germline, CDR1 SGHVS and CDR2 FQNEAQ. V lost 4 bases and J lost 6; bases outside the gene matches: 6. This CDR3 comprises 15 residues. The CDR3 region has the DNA TGTGCCAGCAGCTCCCGACAGGGGGATTATGAAAAACTGTTTTTT. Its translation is CASSSRQGDYEKLFF.

CDR3 residues: CASRGDRGRTGELFF. The CDR3 bases are TGTGCCAGTAGGGGGGACAGGGGGCGCACCGGGGAGCTGTTTTTT. The gene calls are TRBV19 and TRBJ2-2, with 12 bases lining up with TRBD1. The V and J ends lost 6 bases and 4 bases, in that order; junction bases with no gene match: 3. This CDR3 is built from 15 residues. The V gene's germline CDR1 is LNHDA and CDR2 SQIVND (reference sequence).

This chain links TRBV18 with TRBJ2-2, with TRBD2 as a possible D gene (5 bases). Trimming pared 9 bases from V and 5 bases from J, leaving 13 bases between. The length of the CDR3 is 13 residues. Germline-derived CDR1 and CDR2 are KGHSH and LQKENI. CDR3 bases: TGTGCCAGTCCGACTACTAGAACCGGGGAGCTGTTTTTT. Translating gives CASPTTRTGELFF.

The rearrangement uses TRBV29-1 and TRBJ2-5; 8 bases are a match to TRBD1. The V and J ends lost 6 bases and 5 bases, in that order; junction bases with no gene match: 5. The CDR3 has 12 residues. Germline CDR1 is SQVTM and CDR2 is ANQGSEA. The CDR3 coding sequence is TGCAGCGTGGGTCGGACAGGGGAGACCCAGTACTTC. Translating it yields CSVGRTGETQYF.

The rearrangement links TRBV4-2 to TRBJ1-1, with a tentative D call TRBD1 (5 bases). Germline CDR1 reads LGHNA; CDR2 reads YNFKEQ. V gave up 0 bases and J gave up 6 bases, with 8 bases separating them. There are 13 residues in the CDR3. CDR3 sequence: CASSQEQDPEAFF. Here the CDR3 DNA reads TGTGCCAGCAGCCAAGAACAGGACCCTGAAGCTTTCTTT.

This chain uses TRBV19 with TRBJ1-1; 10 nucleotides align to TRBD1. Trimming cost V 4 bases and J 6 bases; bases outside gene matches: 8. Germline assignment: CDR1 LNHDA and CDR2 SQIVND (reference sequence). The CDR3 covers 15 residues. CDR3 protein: CASSTTGTGVAEAFF. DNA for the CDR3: TGTGCCAGTAGTACGACCGGGACAGGGGTCGCTGAAGCTTTCTTT.

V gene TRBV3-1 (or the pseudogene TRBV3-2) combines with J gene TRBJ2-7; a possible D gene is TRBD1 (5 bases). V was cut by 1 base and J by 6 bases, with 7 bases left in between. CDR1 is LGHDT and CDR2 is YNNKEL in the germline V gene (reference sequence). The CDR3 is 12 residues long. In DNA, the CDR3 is TGTGCCAGCAGCCAAGCCCAGGGCGAGCAGTACTTC. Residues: CASSQAQGEQYF.

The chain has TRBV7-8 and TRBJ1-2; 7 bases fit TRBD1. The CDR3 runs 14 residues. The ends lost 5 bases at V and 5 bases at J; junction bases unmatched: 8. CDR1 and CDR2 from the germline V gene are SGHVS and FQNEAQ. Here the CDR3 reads CASSPVGGSYGYTF. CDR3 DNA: TGTGCCAGCAGCCCTGTAGGGGGCTCGTATGGCTACACCTTC. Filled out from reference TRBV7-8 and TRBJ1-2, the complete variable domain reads GAGVSQSPRYKVAKRGQDVALRCDPISGHVSLFWYQQALGQGPEFLTYFQNEAQLDKSGLPSDRFFAERPEGSVSTLKIQRTQQEDSAVYLCASSPVGGSYGYTFGSGTRLTVV.

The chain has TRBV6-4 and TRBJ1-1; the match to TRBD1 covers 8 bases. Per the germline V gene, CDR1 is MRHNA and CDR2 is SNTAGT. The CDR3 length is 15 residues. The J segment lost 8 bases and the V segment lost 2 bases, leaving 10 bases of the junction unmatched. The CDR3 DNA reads TGTGCCAGCAGTGACACGTCAGGGGGCTATACAGAAGCTTTCTTT. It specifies CASSDTSGGYTEAFF.

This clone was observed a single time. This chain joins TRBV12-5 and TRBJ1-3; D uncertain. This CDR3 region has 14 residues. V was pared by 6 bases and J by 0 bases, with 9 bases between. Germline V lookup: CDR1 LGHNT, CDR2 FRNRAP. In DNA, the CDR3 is TGTGCTAGTGGGCCCCAGATCTCTGGAAACACCATATATTTT. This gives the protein CASGPQISGNTIYF.

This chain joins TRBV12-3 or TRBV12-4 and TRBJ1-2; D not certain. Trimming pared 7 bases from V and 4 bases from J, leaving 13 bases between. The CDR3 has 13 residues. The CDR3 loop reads CASTSSGSYGYTF. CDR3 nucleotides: TGTGCCAGCACCTCCTCAGGATCCTATGGCTACACCTTC.

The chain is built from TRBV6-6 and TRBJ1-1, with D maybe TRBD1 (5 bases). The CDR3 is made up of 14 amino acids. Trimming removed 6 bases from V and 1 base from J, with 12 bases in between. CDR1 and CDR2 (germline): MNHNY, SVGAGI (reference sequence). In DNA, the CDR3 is TGTGCCAGCAGCGGGAGGGGAGGGAACACTGAAGCTTTCTTT. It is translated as CASSGRGGNTEAFF.

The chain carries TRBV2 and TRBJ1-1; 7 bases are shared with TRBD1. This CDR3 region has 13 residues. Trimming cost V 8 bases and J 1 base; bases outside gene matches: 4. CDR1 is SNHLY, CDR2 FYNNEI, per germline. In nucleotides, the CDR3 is TGTGCCAGCGGGGGACAGCGGAACACTGAAGCTTTCTTT. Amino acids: CASGGQRNTEAFF.

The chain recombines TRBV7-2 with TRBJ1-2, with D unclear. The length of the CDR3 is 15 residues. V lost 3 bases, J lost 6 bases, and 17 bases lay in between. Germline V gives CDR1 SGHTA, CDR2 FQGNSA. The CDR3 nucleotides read TGTGCCAGCAGCTTGACACAAACCTATCGGAATGGCTACACCTTC. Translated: CASSLTQTYRNGYTF.

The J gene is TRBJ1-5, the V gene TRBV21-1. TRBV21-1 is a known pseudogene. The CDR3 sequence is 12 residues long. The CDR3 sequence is CASSIEGQPQHF. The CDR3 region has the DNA TGTGCCAGCAGCATTGAGGGTCAGCCCCAGCATTTT.

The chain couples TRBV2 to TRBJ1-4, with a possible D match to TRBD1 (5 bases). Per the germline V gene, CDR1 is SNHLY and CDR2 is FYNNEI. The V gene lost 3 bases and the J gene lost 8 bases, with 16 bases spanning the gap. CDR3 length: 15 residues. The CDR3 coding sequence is TGTGCCAGCAGTGACGGCGCGGGGAGGACAGAAAAACTGTTTTTT. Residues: CASSDGAGRTEKLFF.

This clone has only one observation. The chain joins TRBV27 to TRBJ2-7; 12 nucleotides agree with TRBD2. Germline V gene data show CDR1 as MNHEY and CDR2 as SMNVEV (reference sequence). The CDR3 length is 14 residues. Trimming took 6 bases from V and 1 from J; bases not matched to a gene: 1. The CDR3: CASRTSGGSYEQYF. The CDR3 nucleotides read TGTGCCAGCAGGACTAGCGGGGGTTCCTACGAGCAGTACTTC.

CDR3 amino acids: CASSLANRPVMNTEAFF. The CDR3 coding sequence is TGTGCCAGCAGCTTAGCGAACAGGCCAGTAATGAACACTGAAGCTTTCTTT. The chain has TRBV7-2 and TRBJ1-1; D is perhaps TRBD1 (5 bases). Trimming cost V 0 bases and J 0 bases, with 14 bases left between them. This CDR3 region has 17 residues. CDR1 and CDR2 (germline): SGHTA, FQGNSA.

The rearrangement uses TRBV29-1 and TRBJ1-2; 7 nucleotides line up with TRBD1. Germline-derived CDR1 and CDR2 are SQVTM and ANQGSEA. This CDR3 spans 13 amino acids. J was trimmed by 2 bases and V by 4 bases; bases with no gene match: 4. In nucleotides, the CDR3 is TGCAGCGTTGGAACAGGGGAAAACTATGGCTACACCTTC. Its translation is CSVGTGENYGYTF.

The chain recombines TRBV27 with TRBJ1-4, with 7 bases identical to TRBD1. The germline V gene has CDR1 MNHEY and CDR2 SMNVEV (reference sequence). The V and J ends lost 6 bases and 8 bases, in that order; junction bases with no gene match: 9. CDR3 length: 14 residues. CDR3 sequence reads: CASSPRQGEEKLFF. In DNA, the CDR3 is TGTGCCAGCAGCCCTAGACAGGGAGAGGAAAAACTGTTTTTT.

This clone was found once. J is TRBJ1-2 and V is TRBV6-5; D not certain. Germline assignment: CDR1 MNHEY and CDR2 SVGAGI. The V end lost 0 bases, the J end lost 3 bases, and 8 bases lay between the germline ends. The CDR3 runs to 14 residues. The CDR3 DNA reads TGTGCCAGCAGTTACTCAGGAGATCACTATGGCTACACCTTC. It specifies CASSYSGDHYGYTF.

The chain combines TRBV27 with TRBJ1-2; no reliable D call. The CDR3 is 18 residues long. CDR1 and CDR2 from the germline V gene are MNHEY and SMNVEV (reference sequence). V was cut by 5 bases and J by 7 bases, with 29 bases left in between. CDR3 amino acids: CASSPPPGRARSIAGYTF. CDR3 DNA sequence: TGTGCCAGCAGTCCCCCCCCCGGGAGGGCAAGATCCATCGCTGGCTACACCTTC.

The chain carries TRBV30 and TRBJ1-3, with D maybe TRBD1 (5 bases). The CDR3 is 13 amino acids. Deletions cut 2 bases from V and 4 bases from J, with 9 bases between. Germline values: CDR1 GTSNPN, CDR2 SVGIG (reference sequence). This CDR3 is CAWSRGTGNTIYF. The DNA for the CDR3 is TGTGCCTGGAGTAGGGGTACGGGAAACACCATATATTTT. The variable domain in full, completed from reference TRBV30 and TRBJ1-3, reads SQTIHQWPATLVQPVGSPLSLECTVEGTSNPNLYWYRQAAGRGLQLLFYSVGIGQISSEVPQNLSASRPQDRQFILSSKKLLLSDSGFYLCAWSRGTGNTIYFGEGSWLTVV.